Shown below are 31 T cell receptor beta chains from a single sample sequenced in a study of blood T cell repertoires in COVID-19. The repertoire was sequenced with immunoSEQ multiplex PCR; TCRdb's copy has only in-frame clones and lacks some. The table records over 150,000 clones, less than 85% of them present only once. Sequencing was performed on peripheral blood. The receptors derive from a human donor in a cohort sampled during active COVID-19.

This clone was seen repeatedly, ten times or more. The chain carries TRBV4-1 and TRBJ1-4; weak D call: TRBD1 (6 bases). Trimming stripped 0 bases from V and 8 bases from J, with 13 bases between. Germline V lookup: CDR1 MGHRA, CDR2 YSYEKL. The CDR3 is made up of 15 amino acids. The CDR3 DNA is TGCGCCAGCAGCCAAGATCCCCGAGGGGGAGAAAAACTGTTTTTT. Its translation is CASSQDPRGGEKLFF.

As for this clone: This sample includes further DNA sequences coding for the same CDR3. The chain is built from TRBV11-3 and TRBJ1-1; D is ambiguous. The CDR3 contains 13 residues. The germline V gene encodes CDR1 SGHNT and CDR2 YENEEA. V lost 1 base and J 1 base, leaving 4 bases between the germline ends. DNA of the CDR3: TGTGCCAGCAGCTTAGGCAGGAACACTGAAGCTTTCTTT. As protein: CASSLGRNTEAFF.

The CDR3 DNA reads as TGTGCCAGCAGTCCCGCAGCAGGGGATGGCTACACCTTC. Protein sequence: CASSPAAGDGYTF. V is TRBV6-5 and J is TRBJ1-2; D may be TRBD1 (6 bases). Germline V lookup: CDR1 MNHEY, CDR2 SVGAGI. CDR3 length: 13 residues. The V end lost 5 bases, the J end lost 6 bases, and 13 bases lay between the germline ends.

The rearrangement links TRBV10-2 to TRBJ2-7; 7 bases line up with TRBD2. The germline gives CDR1 WSHSY, CDR2 SAAADI. The CDR3 runs to 15 residues. The V segment lost 8 bases and the J segment 1 base; nucleotides outside the gene matches: 11. The CDR3 region is CASPVPAGVSYEQYF. The CDR3 DNA sequence: TGCGCCAGCCCGGTCCCCGCGGGGGTTTCCTACGAGCAGTACTTC.

This CDR3 is CASSEITERSGYTF. CDR3 coding DNA: TGTGCCAGCAGTGAAATAACCGAGCGAAGTGGCTACACCTTC. The V call is TRBV2, the J call TRBJ1-2; D unresolved. The CDR3 has 14 amino acids. Germline CDR1 SNHLY, CDR2 FYNNEI. V lost 2 bases, J lost 7 bases, and 14 bases lay in between.

The chain has TRBV7-9 and TRBJ1-6, with 7 bases aligning to TRBD1. The germline CDR1 and CDR2 sequences are SEHNR and FQNEAQ (reference sequence). The CDR3 contains 15 residues. After removal of 5 bases from V and 7 bases from J, the junction contained 8 bases not matched to a gene. The CDR3 region is CASSPGQATNSPLHF. The CDR3 bases are TGTGCCAGCAGCCCAGGACAGGCAACAAATTCACCCCTCCACTTT.

The chain links TRBV5-1 to TRBJ2-1; 7 positions match TRBD2. CDR3 length: 17 amino acids. V trimming: 4 bases; J trimming: 4 bases; junction bases outside the gene matches: 14. From germline, CDR1 is SGHRS and CDR2 YFSETQ. CDR3 DNA sequence: TGCGCCAGCAGCGCCGAATTTGGCGGGGGACGTTACAATGAGCAGTTCTTC. Translating it yields CASSAEFGGGRYNEQFF.

The V gene is TRBV5-1, the J gene TRBJ2-1; maybe TRBD2 (5 bases). Germline CDR1 SGHRS, CDR2 YFSETQ. This CDR3 contains 13 residues. V lost 2 bases and J lost 4, with 7 bases in between. CDR3 coding DNA: TGCGCCAGCAGCTTCCGGGAATACAATGAGCAGTTCTTC. The encoded protein is CASSFREYNEQFF.

The V and J genes are TRBV3-1 (or the pseudogene TRBV3-2) and TRBJ2-5; possible D gene TRBD1, 5 bases. Trimming removed 4 bases from V and 5 bases from J, with 20 bases in between. The CDR3 spans 16 residues. Germline values: CDR1 LGHDT, CDR2 YNNKEL (reference sequence). The CDR3 reads CASSRRPFQGLETQYF. The DNA of the CDR3 is TGTGCCAGCAGCCGCAGACCTTTCCAGGGTCTGGAGACCCAGTACTTC.

V gene TRBV7-9 combines with J gene TRBJ1-2; the D is unclear. CDR1 and CDR2 from the germline V gene are SEHNR and FQNEAQ (reference sequence). Trimming pared 1 base from V and 7 bases from J, leaving 13 bases between. This CDR3 is 14 amino acids long. Written as DNA, the CDR3 is TGTGCCAGCAGCTTAGAAGGCCATCCGGGTGGCTACACCTTC. Its translation: CASSLEGHPGGYTF.

In its sample, this clone was seen once. The chain links TRBV11-2 to TRBJ2-1; 7 bases map to TRBD1. CDR3 length: 15 residues. The germline V gene encodes CDR1 SGHAT and CDR2 FQNNGV. With 1 base clipped from V and 7 bases from J, the junction kept 7 bases outside the gene matches. The CDR3 sequence is CASSLGTGGLNEQFF. CDR3 in DNA: TGTGCCAGCAGCTTAGGGACAGGTGGATTAAATGAGCAGTTCTTC.

The V gene is TRBV11-2, the J gene TRBJ2-1, with D unresolved. The V gene lost 5 bases and the J gene lost 8 bases, with 10 bases spanning the gap. Germline CDR1 is SGHAT and CDR2 is FQNNGV. The CDR3 length is 12 residues. CDR3 coding DNA: TGTGCCAGCAGCATAGTGGCCCATGAGCAGTTCTTC. Its translation is CASSIVAHEQFF.

This clone has just a few counts. V is TRBV7-9 and J is TRBJ1-2, with no clear D. The CDR3 contains 14 residues. Germline CDR1 and CDR2: SEHNR and FQNEAQ (reference sequence). V lost 0 bases, J lost 4 bases, and 9 bases lay in between. CDR3 nucleotides: TGTGCCAGCAGCTTAGCTGAGCCCGTCTATGGCTACACCTTC. Translation: CASSLAEPVYGYTF.

The chain employs TRBV5-1 and TRBJ1-4; TRBD1 aligns across 7 bases. The germline CDR1 and CDR2 sequences are SGHRS and YFSETQ. Trimming took 4 bases from V and 0 from J; bases not matched to a gene: 3. The CDR3 consists of 15 residues. DNA of the CDR3: TGCGCCAGCAGCCCAGGGACAGCAACTAATGAAAAACTGTTTTTT. This translates into CASSPGTATNEKLFF.

The chain is built from TRBV11-2 and TRBJ2-7; tentative D call: TRBD2 (7 bases). The CDR3 consists of 16 residues. Trimming removed 4 bases from V and 1 base from J, with 17 bases in between. Germline values: CDR1 SGHAT, CDR2 FQNNGV. The CDR3 protein is CASSSNAGAESYEQYF. The CDR3 coding sequence is TGTGCCAGCAGCTCTAACGCGGGGGCAGAATCCTACGAGCAGTACTTC. The full variable domain, rest sourced from reference TRBV11-2 and TRBJ2-7, is EAGVAQSPRYKIIEKRQSVAFWCNPISGHATLYWYQQILGQGPKLLIQFQNNGVVDDSQLPKDRFSAERLKGVDSTLKIQPAKLEDSAVYLCASSSNAGAESYEQYFGPGTRLTVT.

This chain links TRBV19 with TRBJ1-3; the D is unclear. CDR1 and CDR2 (germline): LNHDA, SQIVND (reference sequence). Trimming took off 4 bases at V and 0 bases at J, with 10 bases between the two ends. The CDR3 sequence is 15 residues long. The chain's CDR3 is CASSTVGGSGNTIYF. The CDR3 DNA follows: TGTGCCAGTAGTACAGTAGGAGGCTCTGGAAACACCATATATTTT.

The rearrangement joins TRBV29-1 to TRBJ1-2, with 9 bases lining up with TRBD1. J was trimmed by 6 bases and V by 3 bases; bases with no gene match: 14. The CDR3 contains 16 residues. Germline CDR1 SQVTM, CDR2 ANQGSEA. This chain's CDR3 is CSVDHRGPINSDGYTF. The CDR3 nucleotides are TGCAGCGTTGACCACAGGGGGCCGATAAATAGCGATGGCTACACCTTC.

This chain joins TRBV29-1 and TRBJ1-5, with 11 bases lining up with TRBD1. V lost 5 bases, J lost 6 bases, and 9 bases stayed unmatched. The length of the CDR3 is 15 residues. Germline V gene sequence: CDR1 SQVTM, CDR2 ANQGSEA. The CDR3 region is CSVQNWTGGGQPQHF. The CDR3 DNA sequence: TGCAGCGTTCAAAATTGGACAGGGGGCGGTCAGCCCCAGCATTTT.

The rearrangement uses TRBV13 and TRBJ2-1; TRBD2 matches 8 bases. With 8 bases clipped from V and 9 bases from J, the junction kept 12 bases outside the gene matches. The CDR3 is 14 residues long. Per germline, CDR1 PRHDT and CDR2 FYEKMQ (reference sequence). CDR3 nucleotide sequence: TGTGCCAGCCGGGGAGGACTAGCTTCCCGTGAGCAGTTCTTC. As protein: CASRGGLASREQFF.

This clone was detected only once. This chain links TRBV11-2 with TRBJ1-6; TRBD1 aligns across 7 bases. From germline, CDR1 is SGHAT and CDR2 FQNNGV. This CDR3 is built from 15 residues. The V segment lost 5 bases and the J segment 5 bases; nucleotides outside the gene matches: 6. The CDR3 loop reads CASSGDRANNSPLHF. The CDR3 DNA is TGTGCCAGCAGCGGAGACAGGGCGAATAATTCACCCCTCCACTTT.

The V gene is TRBV11-2, the J gene TRBJ2-5, with 9 bases lining up with TRBD2. V dropped 1 base and J dropped 4; count of bases not matched to a gene: 10. The CDR3 is 17 residues long. The germline CDR1 and CDR2 sequences are SGHAT and FQNNGV. Here the CDR3 reads CASSLGATRGGTETQYF. DNA of the CDR3: TGTGCCAGCAGCTTAGGGGCTACGCGGGGGGGCACAGAGACCCAGTACTTC.

V is TRBV5-5 and J is TRBJ1-1, with D possibly matching TRBD1 (6 bases). V lost 2 bases and J lost 0, with 11 bases in between. Germline loops: CDR1 SGHKS, CDR2 YYEKEE (reference sequence). The CDR3 spans 15 residues. CDR3 sequence: CASSFSTGMNTEAFF. The CDR3 nucleotides read TGTGCCAGCAGCTTCTCCACAGGGATGAACACTGAAGCTTTCTTT.

The chain joins TRBV7-9 to TRBJ2-3; 7 bases agree with TRBD2. The CDR3 length is 15 residues. Unmatched junction bases numbered 9, after V lost 4 bases and J lost 5 bases. CDR1 SEHNR and CDR2 FQNEAQ come from the germline V gene (reference sequence). CDR3 bases: TGTGCCAGCAGCTCGGGGGGACCCGCGGGAGATACGCAGTATTTT. This gives the protein CASSSGGPAGDTQYF.

The J gene is TRBJ1-2, the V gene TRBV7-9, with TRBD1 matching 8 bases. Losses at the gene ends were 0 bases for V and 2 bases for J; bases not matched to a gene: 5. The germline gives CDR1 SEHNR, CDR2 FQNEAQ (reference sequence). The CDR3 contains 16 residues. In DNA form, the CDR3 reads TGTGCCAGCAGCTTAGCGGGGACAGGATTAAACTATGGCTACACCTTC. Protein product: CASSLAGTGLNYGYTF.

The chain links TRBV7-9 to TRBJ2-7; the match to TRBD1 covers 7 bases. Germline V CDR1 and CDR2: SEHNR, FQNEAQ (reference sequence). This CDR3 contains 16 residues. J lost 2 bases, V lost 1 base, and 8 bases had no gene match. CDR3 sequence (DNA): TGTGCCAGCAGCTTAGACGGGACAGTCGACCCCTACGAGCAGTACTTC. It codes for CASSLDGTVDPYEQYF.

The rearrangement uses TRBV3-1 (or the pseudogene TRBV3-2) and TRBJ1-1, with D perhaps TRBD1 (6 bases). Deletions cut 4 bases from V and 7 bases from J, with 16 bases between. CDR3 length: 14 amino acids. The germline CDR1 and CDR2 sequences are LGHDT and YNNKEL (reference sequence). The chain's CDR3 is CASSRRGVGGEAFF. The CDR3 region has the DNA TGTGCCAGCAGCCGCAGGGGAGTTGGAGGTGAAGCTTTCTTT.

The chain links TRBV27 to TRBJ2-5; 11 bases are a match to TRBD2. The CDR3 loop spans 15 amino acids. The V segment lost 1 base and the J segment 2 bases; nucleotides outside the gene matches: 0. CDR1 and CDR2 (germline): MNHEY, SMNVEV (reference sequence). CDR3 bases: TGTGCCAGCAGTTTATGGACTAGCGGGCAAGAGACCCAGTACTTC. This gives the protein CASSLWTSGQETQYF.

This clone was observed once. The rearrangement uses TRBV7-6 and TRBJ2-3; D possibly corresponds to TRBD1 (6 bases). The germline V gene has CDR1 SGHVS and CDR2 FNYEAQ. The CDR3 is 15 amino acids. V shed 5 bases and J shed 2 bases, with 14 bases lying between them. CDR3 sequence reads: CASSTTGQLTDTQYF. The CDR3 nucleotides read TGTGCCAGCAGCACCACTGGACAGCTCACAGATACGCAGTATTTT.

V usage is TRBV14 and J usage is TRBJ1-1; D is uncertain. The CDR3 spans 17 residues. Germline assignment: CDR1 SGHDN and CDR2 FVKESK. V was trimmed by 0 bases and J by 1 base, leaving 15 bases between them. CDR3 sequence: CASSQDESGGGNTEAFF. For the CDR3, the DNA is TGTGCCAGCAGCCAAGATGAAAGTGGAGGCGGGAACACTGAAGCTTTCTTT.

The CDR3 DNA sequence: TGTGCCAGCTCCAGAGAGGGTGGCACCGGGGAGCTGTTTTTT. Its translation is CASSREGGTGELFF. The genes are TRBV27 and TRBJ2-2; maybe TRBD2 (5 bases). This CDR3 has 14 residues. The germline CDR1 and CDR2 sequences are MNHEY and SMNVEV (reference sequence). With 8 bases removed from V and 4 bases from J, the gap between germline ends came to 14 bases.

The genes are TRBV30 and TRBJ1-4; D is unclear. Germline V gene lookup returns CDR1 GTSNPN and CDR2 SVGIG (reference sequence). The CDR3 runs 17 residues. V lost 1 base to trimming and J lost 0 bases, with 15 bases between them. The DNA for the CDR3 is TGTGCCTGGAGTGCCAGACGGACTATTGCAACTAATGAAAAACTGTTTTTT. Encoded protein: CAWSARRTIATNEKLFF.